This is a list of T cell receptor beta chains from one sample in a study of T-cell reconstitution after alpha-beta-depleted transplantation in children. TCRdb re-derived calls from the PCR reads in MiXCR, one entry per CDR3 protein. The sample lists 600,000 to 800,000 distinct CDR3 sequences, roughly 14% seen once, with roughly 0.84% in the top ten. The sample here was PBMCs, taken before TCRalphabeta/CD19-depleted stem cell transplant. These receptors were obtained from a girl aged 2-15 years with congenital amegakaryocytic thrombocytopenia, due to receive a stem cell transplant. CDR3s include the opening cysteine and the closing phenylalanine or tryptophan. Fields, in order: clone size, D gene, J gene, V gene, CDR3 protein, CDR3 DNA. The D gene is left open where the match is weak. The size field is filled for only some rows; it gives once, few, many or a size class.

clone size: many
D gene: .
J gene: TRBJ2-6
V gene: TRBV7-9
CDR3 protein: CASSLGSLAGANVLTF
CDR3 DNA: TGTGCCAGCAGCCTGGGGTCCCTAGCTGGGGCCAACGTCCTGACTTTC

clone size: many
D gene: TRBD1
J gene: TRBJ2-5
V gene: TRBV7-9
CDR3 protein: CASSSMTGKEQTQYF
CDR3 DNA: TGTGCCAGCAGTTCGATGACAGGGAAGGAACAGACCCAGTACTTC

clone size: many
D gene: .
J gene: TRBJ1-1
V gene: TRBV5-1
CDR3 protein: CASSQTPGQNTEAFF
CDR3 DNA: TGCGCCAGCAGCCAAACACCGGGACAGAACACTGAAGCTTTCTTT

clone size: few
D gene: TRBD2
J gene: TRBJ2-7
V gene: TRBV5-1
CDR3 protein: CASSLGASGLYEQYF
CDR3 DNA: TGCGCCAGCAGCTTGGGGGCTAGCGGACTCTACGAGCAGTACTTC

clone size: .
D gene: .
J gene: TRBJ1-6
V gene: TRBV12-3/TRBV12-4
CDR3 protein: CASSFSYQEPYNSPLHF
CDR3 DNA: TGTGCCAGCAGTTTTAGTTATCAGGAGCCCTATAATTCACCCCTCCACTTT

clone size: few
D gene: .
J gene: TRBJ2-5
V gene: TRBV29-1
CDR3 protein: CSADSGGSGETQYF
CDR3 DNA: TGCAGCGCGGACTCGGGGGGCTCGGGCGAGACCCAGTACTTC

clone size: .
D gene: TRBD2
J gene: TRBJ2-7
V gene: TRBV18
CDR3 protein: CASSQRRPGLANHEQYF
CDR3 DNA: TGTGCCAGCTCACAAAGACGACCGGGACTAGCGAACCACGAGCAGTACTTC

clone size: few
D gene: TRBD2
J gene: TRBJ2-1
V gene: TRBV7-6
CDR3 protein: CASSFIAGSGYEQFF
CDR3 DNA: TGTGCCAGCAGCTTTATAGCGGGATCAGGTTATGAGCAGTTCTTC

clone size: many
D gene: .
J gene: TRBJ2-5
V gene: TRBV7-2
CDR3 protein: CASSLTGGTEAQYF
CDR3 DNA: TGTGCCAGCAGCTTAACGGGTGGGACTGAGGCCCAGTACTTC

clone size: many
D gene: TRBD1
J gene: TRBJ1-1
V gene: TRBV10-3
CDR3 protein: CASNGDRVLENTEAFF
CDR3 DNA: TGTGCTTCCAATGGGGACAGGGTCCTGGAGAACACTGAAGCTTTCTTT

clone size: many
D gene: .
J gene: TRBJ2-2
V gene: TRBV29-1
CDR3 protein: CSVQNYKNTGELFF
CDR3 DNA: TGCAGCGTCCAGAACTACAAGAACACCGGGGAGCTGTTTTTT

clone size: many
D gene: .
J gene: TRBJ2-3
V gene: TRBV11-1
CDR3 protein: CASSGGKLSVPTTDTQYF
CDR3 DNA: TGTGCCAGCAGCGGAGGAAAGTTATCGGTACCTACAACAGATACGCAGTATTTT

clone size: .
D gene: TRBD1
J gene: TRBJ2-7
V gene: TRBV7-9
CDR3 protein: CASSPFRTGDSYEQYF
CDR3 DNA: TGTGCCAGCAGCCCTTTCCGGACAGGGGACTCCTACGAGCAGTACTTC

clone size: few
D gene: TRBD2
J gene: TRBJ2-7
V gene: TRBV20-1
CDR3 protein: CSAIRTSGSYEQYF
CDR3 DNA: TGCAGTGCCATCAGAACTAGCGGCTCCTACGAGCAGTACTTC

clone size: many
D gene: .
J gene: TRBJ2-1
V gene: TRBV15
CDR3 protein: CATSRAREGYNEQFF
CDR3 DNA: TGTGCCACCAGCAGAGCTCGGGAAGGGTACAATGAGCAGTTCTTC

clone size: once
D gene: .
J gene: TRBJ2-1
V gene: TRBV15
CDR3 protein: CATSRDLVGSAQFF
CDR3 DNA: TGTGCCACCAGCAGAGATTTGGTGGGGTCGGCCCAGTTCTTC

clone size: many
D gene: .
J gene: TRBJ2-1
V gene: TRBV15
CDR3 protein: CATSRGGIYNEQFF
CDR3 DNA: TGTGCCACCAGCAGAGGGGGGATCTACAATGAGCAGTTCTTC

clone size: many
D gene: .
J gene: TRBJ1-1
V gene: TRBV29-1
CDR3 protein: CSVAGVTEAFF
CDR3 DNA: TGCAGCGTTGCGGGGGTAACTGAAGCTTTCTTT

clone size: many
D gene: TRBD1
J gene: TRBJ2-1
V gene: TRBV19
CDR3 protein: CASSLLGGQVTDEQFF
CDR3 DNA: TGTGCCAGTAGTCTCCTAGGGGGACAGGTTACCGATGAGCAGTTCTTC

clone size: many
D gene: .
J gene: TRBJ2-7
V gene: TRBV7-8
CDR3 protein: CASSLYGGTFYEQYF
CDR3 DNA: TGTGCCAGCAGCTTATACGGGGGCACCTTCTACGAGCAGTACTTC

clone size: few
D gene: .
J gene: TRBJ1-4
V gene: TRBV3-1
CDR3 protein: CASSPRNRRGEKLFF
CDR3 DNA: TGTGCCAGCAGCCCCCGGAACAGGCGGGGTGAAAAACTGTTTTTT

clone size: many
D gene: .
J gene: TRBJ2-3
V gene: TRBV5-1
CDR3 protein: CASSFEEDTQYF
CDR3 DNA: TGCGCCAGCAGCTTCGAGGAGGATACGCAGTATTTT

clone size: many
D gene: TRBD1
J gene: TRBJ1-2
V gene: TRBV20-1
CDR3 protein: CSSQTGGDYGYTF
CDR3 DNA: TGCAGTTCGCAGACAGGGGGTGACTATGGCTACACCTTC

clone size: many
D gene: .
J gene: TRBJ2-1
V gene: TRBV20-1
CDR3 protein: CSARGHSTYNEQFF
CDR3 DNA: TGCAGTGCTAGGGGGCACAGTACCTACAATGAGCAGTTCTTC

clone size: many
D gene: TRBD2
J gene: TRBJ2-5
V gene: TRBV20-1
CDR3 protein: CSARDGLARETQYF
CDR3 DNA: TGCAGTGCTAGGGATGGACTAGCGCGGGAGACCCAGTACTTC

clone size: many
D gene: .
J gene: TRBJ1-5
V gene: TRBV10-2
CDR3 protein: CASSGQARGNQPQHF
CDR3 DNA: TGCGCCAGCAGTGGGCAGGCCCGGGGCAATCAGCCCCAGCATTTT

clone size: .
D gene: TRBD2
J gene: TRBJ2-2
V gene: TRBV15
CDR3 protein: CATSRKFGTSGTSNTGELFF
CDR3 DNA: TGTGCCACCAGCAGAAAGTTTGGGACTAGCGGGACCTCGAACACCGGGGAGCTGTTTTTT

clone size: many
D gene: .
J gene: TRBJ2-1
V gene: TRBV12-3/TRBV12-4
CDR3 protein: CASSSGIGANEQFF
CDR3 DNA: TGTGCCAGCAGTTCGGGAATCGGCGCCAATGAGCAGTTCTTC

clone size: few
D gene: .
J gene: TRBJ1-3
V gene: TRBV28
CDR3 protein: CASTWDWGAGNTIYF
CDR3 DNA: TGTGCCAGCACTTGGGACTGGGGGGCTGGAAACACCATATATTTT

clone size: many
D gene: TRBD1
J gene: TRBJ2-7
V gene: TRBV29-1
CDR3 protein: CSVVWDSSYEQYF
CDR3 DNA: TGCAGCGTTGTCTGGGACAGCTCCTACGAGCAGTACTTC

clone size: .
D gene: .
J gene: TRBJ2-2
V gene: TRBV2
CDR3 protein: CASRRDSLAGSKTGELFF
CDR3 DNA: TGTGCCAGCAGGCGGGACAGTCTAGCGGGCAGTAAAACCGGGGAGCTGTTTTTT

clone size: many
D gene: .
J gene: TRBJ2-1
V gene: TRBV20-1
CDR3 protein: CSAQPMSSYNEQFF
CDR3 DNA: TGCAGCGCACAACCCATGAGCTCCTACAATGAGCAGTTCTTC

clone size: few
D gene: .
J gene: TRBJ2-7
V gene: TRBV12-3/TRBV12-4
CDR3 protein: CASSLVFGRNLPGEQYF
CDR3 DNA: TGTGCCAGCAGTTTAGTGTTTGGCAGGAACCTACCTGGGGAGCAGTACTTC

clone size: few
D gene: .
J gene: TRBJ2-2
V gene: TRBV14
CDR3 protein: CASSQDRRASVEELFF
CDR3 DNA: TGTGCCAGCAGCCAAGATCGCCGGGCCTCCGTTGAGGAGCTGTTTTTT

clone size: .
D gene: TRBD2
J gene: TRBJ2-7
V gene: TRBV7-6
CDR3 protein: CASSLKSGMAYEQYF
CDR3 DNA: TGTGCCAGCAGCTTAAAGAGCGGGATGGCCTACGAGCAGTACTTC

clone size: many
D gene: .
J gene: TRBJ2-7
V gene: TRBV12-3/TRBV12-4
CDR3 protein: CASGGLYEQYF
CDR3 DNA: TGTGCCAGCGGGGGACTCTACGAGCAGTACTTC

clone size: many
D gene: TRBD2
J gene: TRBJ2-3
V gene: TRBV20-1
CDR3 protein: CSAYLAGAWLDTQYF
CDR3 DNA: TGCAGTGCTTACCTAGCGGGAGCATGGTTAGATACGCAGTATTTT

clone size: few
D gene: .
J gene: TRBJ2-7
V gene: TRBV11-2
CDR3 protein: CASSFYTSSYEQYF
CDR3 DNA: TGTGCCAGCAGCTTTTACACAAGCTCCTACGAGCAGTACTTC

clone size: few
D gene: .
J gene: TRBJ2-1
V gene: TRBV18
CDR3 protein: CASSETAMYEQFF
CDR3 DNA: TGTGCCAGCTCCGAGACAGCTATGTATGAGCAGTTCTTC

clone size: many
D gene: .
J gene: TRBJ2-1
V gene: TRBV25-1
CDR3 protein: CASSEYQVYNNEQFF
CDR3 DNA: TGTGCCAGCAGTGAATATCAGGTCTACAACAATGAGCAGTTCTTC

clone size: many
D gene: .
J gene: TRBJ1-3
V gene: TRBV29-1
CDR3 protein: CSVEDPRPEAGNTIYF
CDR3 DNA: TGCAGCGTTGAAGACCCCCGACCCGAGGCTGGAAACACCATATATTTT

clone size: .
D gene: .
J gene: TRBJ2-1
V gene: TRBV5-4
CDR3 protein: CASSLEATSNEQFF
CDR3 DNA: TGTGCCAGCAGCTTGGAGGCGACTAGCAATGAGCAGTTCTTC

clone size: many
D gene: .
J gene: TRBJ2-3
V gene: TRBV12-3/TRBV12-4
CDR3 protein: CASRKTSRGTDTQYF
CDR3 DNA: TGTGCCAGCAGAAAAACTAGTCGGGGCACAGATACGCAGTATTTT

clone size: .
D gene: .
J gene: TRBJ2-6
V gene: TRBV6-1
CDR3 protein: CASSEGGGANVLTF
CDR3 DNA: TGTGCCAGCAGTGAAGGGGGTGGGGCCAACGTCCTGACTTTC

clone size: few
D gene: TRBD1
J gene: TRBJ2-5
V gene: TRBV7-2
CDR3 protein: CASSMGQGWQETQYF
CDR3 DNA: TGTGCCAGCAGCATGGGACAGGGCTGGCAAGAGACCCAGTACTTC

clone size: few
D gene: TRBD2
J gene: TRBJ2-3
V gene: TRBV10-2
CDR3 protein: CASTYGRIFTDTQYF
CDR3 DNA: TGCGCCAGCACTTACGGGAGGATTTTCACAGATACGCAGTATTTT

clone size: few
D gene: TRBD2
J gene: TRBJ2-3
V gene: TRBV9
CDR3 protein: CASSPGTSGYEEYF
CDR3 DNA: TGTGCCAGCAGCCCCGGGACTAGCGGCTACGAGGAGTATTTT

clone size: many
D gene: .
J gene: TRBJ2-1
V gene: TRBV9
CDR3 protein: CASSVPGNENEQFF
CDR3 DNA: TGTGCCAGCAGCGTACCAGGGAACGAGAATGAGCAGTTCTTC

clone size: .
D gene: TRBD1
J gene: TRBJ1-4
V gene: TRBV6-1
CDR3 protein: CASSGTGLNEKLFF
CDR3 DNA: TGTGCCAGCAGTGGGACAGGTCTTAATGAAAAACTGTTTTTT

clone size: .
D gene: .
J gene: TRBJ2-4
V gene: TRBV12-3/TRBV12-4
CDR3 protein: CASNIRRNSNIQYF
CDR3 DNA: TGTGCCAGCAATATTAGGAGGAACTCGAACATTCAGTACTTC